The clone carrying this T cell receptor (beta chain) was observed a handful of times. Its antigen is not known. This entry belongs to a study of T cell responses to AZD1222 COVID-19 vaccine. Overall study results and limits: CD4 TCRs covered the whole spike, strongest at regions 160-218 and 743-854. Nearly half of spike-specific TCRs reportedly go after variant regions that carry no mutations. A mostly white British donor set with more females was recruited, and clonal diversity was possibly underestimated.

Data came from immunoSEQ multiplex PCR; TCRdb stores just in-frame clones and leaves some out. The sample lists some 140,000 clones, 75% to 90% occurring once. This clonotype was sampled from an adult in good health. This specimen consisted of peripheral blood, obtained on day 0 of AZD1222 vaccination.

The CDR3 loop reads CASCSRQQETQYF. The CDR3 nucleotides read TGTGCCAGCTGCTCCCGACAGCAAGAGACCCAGTACTTC. The chain combines TRBV6-1 with TRBJ2-5; perhaps TRBD1 as D (5 bases). Trimming cost V 8 bases and J 2 bases, with 12 bases left between them. The CDR3 has 13 amino acids. Germline lookup yields CDR1 MNHNS and CDR2 SASEGT.